This T cell receptor (beta chain) was sequenced for a study of T cell changes during pregnancy in multiple sclerosis (dated by TCRdb to about 2019). Study-level background: In women with multiple sclerosis, the researchers looked at how the T cell repertoire shifted as pregnancy progressed.

Regarding this clone: What this receptor recognizes is not known. No much larger clonotype is one base removed from it; base qualities were not supplied.

Library preparation used the immunoSEQ multiplex PCR assay. TCRdb retrieved this table from immuneACCESS and kept in-frame rearrangements only. Not all clones are present; in checked studies, unresolved V genes account for under half, and no reason is known for the remainder. Across this sample there are roughly 100,000 clones, with around 91% seen only once. Around 0.92% of the sample lies in the top ten. Relative to germline, V is 7 bases shorter and J is 2 bases shorter, with 12 bases between their ends. The CDR3 measures 13 amino acids from cysteine to phenylalanine. The CDR3 DNA has 39 bases and is translated from base 1. In the germline V gene, CDR1 corresponds to MNHNS and CDR2 to SASEGT.

Specimen: peripheral blood, collected after pregnancy. This chain is built from TRBV6-1 and TRBJ2-7; TRBD2 is a weak D gene call, 5 bases matching. This TCR came from a female donor with multiple sclerosis, enrolled in a pregnancy study. The bases are TGTGCCAGCATGTTGCCAGCGGCCTACGAGCAGTACTTC. This yields the protein CASMLPAAYEQYF.